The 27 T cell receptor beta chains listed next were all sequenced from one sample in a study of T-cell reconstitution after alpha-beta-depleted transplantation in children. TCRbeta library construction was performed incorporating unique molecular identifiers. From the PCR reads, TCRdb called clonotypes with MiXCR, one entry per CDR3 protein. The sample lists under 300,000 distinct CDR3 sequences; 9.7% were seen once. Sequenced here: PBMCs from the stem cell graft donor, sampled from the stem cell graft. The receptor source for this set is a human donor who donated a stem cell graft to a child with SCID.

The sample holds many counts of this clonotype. Written as DNA, the CDR3 is TGTGCCAGCAGGATACAGGGATACAGTGGCTACACCTTC. Amino acid sequence: CASRIQGYSGYTF. This chain joins TRBV7-9 and TRBJ1-2, with a tentative D call TRBD1 (6 bases). The germline V gene has CDR1 SEHNR and CDR2 FQNEAQ (reference sequence). Trimming took off 6 bases at V and 7 bases at J, with 15 bases between the two ends. The CDR3 is 13 residues long.

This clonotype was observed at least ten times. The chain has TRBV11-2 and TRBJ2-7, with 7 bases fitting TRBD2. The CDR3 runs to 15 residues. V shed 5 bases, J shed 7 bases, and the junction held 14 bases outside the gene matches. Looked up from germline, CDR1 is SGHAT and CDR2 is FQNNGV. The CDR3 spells CASSPGLGIEGEQYF. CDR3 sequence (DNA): TGTGCCAGCAGCCCCGGACTAGGGATTGAGGGAGAGCAGTACTTC.

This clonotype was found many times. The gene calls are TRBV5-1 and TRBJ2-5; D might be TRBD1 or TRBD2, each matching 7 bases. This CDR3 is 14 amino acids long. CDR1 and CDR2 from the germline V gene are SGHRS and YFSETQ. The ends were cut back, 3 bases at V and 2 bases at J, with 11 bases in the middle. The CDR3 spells CASSWGGQQETQYF. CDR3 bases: TGCGCCAGCAGCTGGGGGGGACAGCAAGAGACCCAGTACTTC. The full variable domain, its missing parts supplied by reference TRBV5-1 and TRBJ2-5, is KAGVTQTPRYLIKTRGQQVTLSCSPISGHRSVSWYQQTPGQGLQFLFEYFSETQRNKGNFPGRFSGRQFSNSRSEMNVSTLELGDSALYLCASSWGGQQETQYFGPGTRLLVL.

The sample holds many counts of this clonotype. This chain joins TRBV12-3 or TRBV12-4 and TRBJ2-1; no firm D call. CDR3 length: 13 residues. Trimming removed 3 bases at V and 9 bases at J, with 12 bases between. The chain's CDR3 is CASSFLGSSEQFF. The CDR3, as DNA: TGTGCCAGCAGTTTTTTAGGGTCCAGTGAGCAGTTCTTC.

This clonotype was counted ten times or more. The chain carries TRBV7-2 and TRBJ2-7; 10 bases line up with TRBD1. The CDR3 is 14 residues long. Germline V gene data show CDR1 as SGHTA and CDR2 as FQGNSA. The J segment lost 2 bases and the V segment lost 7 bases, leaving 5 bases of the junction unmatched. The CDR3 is CASNFGTGAYEQYF. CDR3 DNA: TGTGCCAGCAACTTCGGGACAGGGGCCTACGAGCAGTACTTC.

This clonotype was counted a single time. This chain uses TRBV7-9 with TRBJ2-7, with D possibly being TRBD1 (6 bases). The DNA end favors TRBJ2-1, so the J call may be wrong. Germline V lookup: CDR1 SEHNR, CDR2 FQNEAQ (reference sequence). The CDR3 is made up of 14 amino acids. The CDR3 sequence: CASSLGQGTYEQFF. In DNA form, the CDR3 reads TGTGCCAGCAGCTTGGGCCAGGGGACCTACGAGCAGTTCTTC.

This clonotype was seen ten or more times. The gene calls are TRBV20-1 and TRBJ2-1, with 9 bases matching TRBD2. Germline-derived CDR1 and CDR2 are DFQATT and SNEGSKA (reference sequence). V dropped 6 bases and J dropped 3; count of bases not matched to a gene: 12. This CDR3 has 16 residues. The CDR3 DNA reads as TGCAGTGCGAAGCCTATAGCGGGGGCGTTCTACAATGAGCAGTTCTTC. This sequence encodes CSAKPIAGAFYNEQFF.

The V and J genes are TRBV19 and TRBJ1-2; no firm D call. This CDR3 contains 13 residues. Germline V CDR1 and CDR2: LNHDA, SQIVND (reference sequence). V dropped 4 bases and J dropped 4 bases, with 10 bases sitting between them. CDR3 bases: TGTGCCAGTAGTACCGGACCAGGCTATGGCTACACCTTC. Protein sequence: CASSTGPGYGYTF.

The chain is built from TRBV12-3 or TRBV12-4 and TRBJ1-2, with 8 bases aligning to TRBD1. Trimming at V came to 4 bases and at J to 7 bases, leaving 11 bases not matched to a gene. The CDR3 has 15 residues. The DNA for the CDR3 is TGTGCCAGCAGTTCATTAACAGGGGGTAGGGCTGGCTACACCTTC. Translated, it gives CASSSLTGGRAGYTF.

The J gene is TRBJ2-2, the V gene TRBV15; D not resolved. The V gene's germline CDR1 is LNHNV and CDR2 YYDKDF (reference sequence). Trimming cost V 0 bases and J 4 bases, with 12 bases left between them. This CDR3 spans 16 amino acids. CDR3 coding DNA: TGTGCCACCAGCAGAGATTCCGGCGGTATCACCGGGGAGCTGTTTTTT. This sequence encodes CATSRDSGGITGELFF.

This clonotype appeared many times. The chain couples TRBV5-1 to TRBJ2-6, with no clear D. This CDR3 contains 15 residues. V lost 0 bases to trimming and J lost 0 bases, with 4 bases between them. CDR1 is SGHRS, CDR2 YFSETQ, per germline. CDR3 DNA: TGCGCCAGCAGCTTGGCAGACTCTGGGGCCAACGTCCTGACTTTC. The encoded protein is CASSLADSGANVLTF. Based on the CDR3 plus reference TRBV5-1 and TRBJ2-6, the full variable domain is KAGVTQTPRYLIKTRGQQVTLSCSPISGHRSVSWYQQTPGQGLQFLFEYFSETQRNKGNFPGRFSGRQFSNSRSEMNVSTLELGDSALYLCASSLADSGANVLTFGAGSRLTVL.

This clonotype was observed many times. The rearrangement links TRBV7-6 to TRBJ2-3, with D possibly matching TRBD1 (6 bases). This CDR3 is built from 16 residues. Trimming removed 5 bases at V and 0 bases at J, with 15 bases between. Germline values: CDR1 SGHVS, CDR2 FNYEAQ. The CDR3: CASSLERGQSTDTQYF. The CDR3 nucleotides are TGTGCCAGCAGCCTCGAAAGGGGACAAAGCACAGATACGCAGTATTTT.

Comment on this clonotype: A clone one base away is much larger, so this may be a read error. This CDR3 reads CSASGLAGGGESQYF. The CDR3 DNA reads as TGCAGTGCTTCAGGACTAGCGGGGGGAGGAGAGAGCCAGTACTTC. J is TRBJ2-5 and V is TRBV20-1; 14 nucleotides agree with TRBD2. Germline CDR1 DFQATT, CDR2 SNEGSKA (reference sequence). The CDR3 loop spans 15 amino acids.

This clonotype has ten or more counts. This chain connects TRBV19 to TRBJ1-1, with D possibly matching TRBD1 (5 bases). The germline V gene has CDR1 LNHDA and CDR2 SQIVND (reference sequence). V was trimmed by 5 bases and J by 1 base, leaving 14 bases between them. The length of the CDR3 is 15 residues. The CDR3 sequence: CASSAPPGPNTEAFF. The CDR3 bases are TGTGCCAGTAGTGCCCCGCCGGGACCGAACACTGAAGCTTTCTTT.

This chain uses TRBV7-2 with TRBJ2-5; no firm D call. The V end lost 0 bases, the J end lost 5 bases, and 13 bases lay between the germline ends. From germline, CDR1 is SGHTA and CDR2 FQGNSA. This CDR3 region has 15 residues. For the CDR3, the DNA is TGTGCCAGCAGCTTAGCGCTGGGCGAGCGCGAGACCCAGTACTTC. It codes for CASSLALGERETQYF.

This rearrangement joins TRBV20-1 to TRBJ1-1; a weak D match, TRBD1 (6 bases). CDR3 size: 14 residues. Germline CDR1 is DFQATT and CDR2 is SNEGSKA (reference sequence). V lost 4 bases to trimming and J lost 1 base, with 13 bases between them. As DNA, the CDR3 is TGCAGTGCTAAGGGGGACCGCCGGAACACTGAAGCTTTCTTT. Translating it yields CSAKGDRRNTEAFF.

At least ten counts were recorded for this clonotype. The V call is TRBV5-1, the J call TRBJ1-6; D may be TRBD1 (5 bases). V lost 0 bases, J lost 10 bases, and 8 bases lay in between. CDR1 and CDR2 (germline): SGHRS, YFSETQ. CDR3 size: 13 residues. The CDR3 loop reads CASSLGQNSPLHF. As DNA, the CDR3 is TGCGCCAGCAGCTTGGGACAGAACTCACCCCTCCACTTT.

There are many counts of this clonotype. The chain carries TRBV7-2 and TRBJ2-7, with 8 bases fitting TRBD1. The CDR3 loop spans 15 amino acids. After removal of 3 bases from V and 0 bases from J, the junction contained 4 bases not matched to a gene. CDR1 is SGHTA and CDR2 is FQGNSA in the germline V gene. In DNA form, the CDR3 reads TGTGCCAGCAGCTTTGGGGGGACAGGCTCCTACGAGCAGTACTTC. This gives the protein CASSFGGTGSYEQYF.

CDR3 sequence (DNA): TGTGCCAGCAGCTTAAGCTACAGCCAGGCGGAGACCCAGTACTTC. This translates into CASSLSYSQAETQYF. This chain joins TRBV5-4 and TRBJ2-5; unclear D gene. V lost 2 bases and J lost 5, with 16 bases in between. The CDR3 contains 15 residues. In germline, CDR1 is SGHNT, CDR2 YYREEE (reference sequence).

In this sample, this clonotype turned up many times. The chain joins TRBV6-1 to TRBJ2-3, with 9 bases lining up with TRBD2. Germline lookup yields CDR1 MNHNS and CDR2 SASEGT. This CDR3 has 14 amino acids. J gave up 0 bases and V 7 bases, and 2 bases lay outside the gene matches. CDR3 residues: CASKAGGSTDTQYF. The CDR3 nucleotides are TGTGCCAGCAAAGCGGGGGGAAGCACAGATACGCAGTATTTT.

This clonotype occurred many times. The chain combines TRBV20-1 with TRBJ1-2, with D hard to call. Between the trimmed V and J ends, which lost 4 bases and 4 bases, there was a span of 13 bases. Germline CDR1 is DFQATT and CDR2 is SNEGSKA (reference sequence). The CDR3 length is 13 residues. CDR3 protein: CSATNSGGYGYTF. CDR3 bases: TGCAGTGCTACAAACTCAGGAGGCTATGGCTACACCTTC.

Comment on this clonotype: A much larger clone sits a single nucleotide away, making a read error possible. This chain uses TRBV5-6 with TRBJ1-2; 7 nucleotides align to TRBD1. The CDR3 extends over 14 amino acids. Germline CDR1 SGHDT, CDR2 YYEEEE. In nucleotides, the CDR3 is TGTGCCAGCAGCTTGGGCAGGGGGAGCTATGGCTACCCCTTC. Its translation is CASSLGRGSYGYPF.

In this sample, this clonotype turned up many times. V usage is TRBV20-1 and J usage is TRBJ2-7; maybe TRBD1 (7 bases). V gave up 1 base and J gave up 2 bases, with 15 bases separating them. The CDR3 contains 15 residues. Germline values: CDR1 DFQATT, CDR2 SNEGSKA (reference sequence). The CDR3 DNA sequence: TGCAGTGCTAGAGGTAGCGGACAGGAGCCCTACGAGCAGTACTTC. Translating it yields CSARGSGQEPYEQYF.

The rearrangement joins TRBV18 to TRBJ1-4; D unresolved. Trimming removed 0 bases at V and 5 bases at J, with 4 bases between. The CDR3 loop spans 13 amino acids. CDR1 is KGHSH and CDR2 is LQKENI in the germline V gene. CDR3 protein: CASSPPENEKLFF. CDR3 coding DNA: TGTGCCAGCTCACCACCGGAGAATGAAAAACTGTTTTTT.

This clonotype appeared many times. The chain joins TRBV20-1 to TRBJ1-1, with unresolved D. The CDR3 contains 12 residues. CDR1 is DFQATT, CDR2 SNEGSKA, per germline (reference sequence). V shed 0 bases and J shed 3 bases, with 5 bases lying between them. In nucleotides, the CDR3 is TGCAGTGCTAGAGAAACCCACACTGAAGCTTTCTTT. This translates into CSARETHTEAFF.

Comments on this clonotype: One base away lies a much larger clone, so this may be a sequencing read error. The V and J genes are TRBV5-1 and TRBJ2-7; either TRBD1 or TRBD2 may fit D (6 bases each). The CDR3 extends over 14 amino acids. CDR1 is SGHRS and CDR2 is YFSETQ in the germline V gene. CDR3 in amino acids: CASSLDGGNYEQDF. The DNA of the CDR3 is TGCGCCAGCAGCTTGGACGGGGGCAACTACGAGCAGGACTTC.

CDR3 sequence reads: CASSLWDRDRVHEQYF. The CDR3 coding sequence is TGTGCCAGCAGCTTGTGGGACCGGGACAGGGTCCACGAGCAGTACTTC. The V gene is TRBV5-6, the J gene TRBJ2-7, with 9 positions matching TRBD1. CDR1 SGHDT and CDR2 YYEEEE come from the germline V gene. After removal of 1 base from V and 5 bases from J, the junction contained 10 bases not matched to a gene. CDR3 length: 16 amino acids.